Below, one T cell receptor beta chain is given with its context. This clone was recorded once. The antigen this receptor binds is unknown. One base away there is no much larger clone; base qualities are not given. The method behind the library was the immunoSEQ multiplex PCR assay. Not all clones reach the TCRdb copy of this immuneACCESS table, which keeps in-frame sequences only. Checked studies attribute under half of the gap to unresolved V genes and leave the rest unexplained. Within this sample are tens of thousands of clones, with approximately 95% of them counted one time only. Over 0.2% of the sample is held by the ten biggest clonotypes. This sample was included in a study of technical replicates of blood from a handful of donors (dated by TCRdb to the late 2010s). Trimming takes 2 bases off V and 7 bases off J; junction bases not matched to a gene: 6. Taken from the germline V gene, the CDR1 and CDR2 loops are MGHRA and YSYEKL. The CDR3 has 14 amino acids, counting the end cysteine and phenylalanine. Only the CDR3 DNA stays, 42 bases, in frame from base 1.

The sequencing input was T cells isolated from PBMCs. Here the chain combines TRBV4-1 and TRBJ1-2; 8 central bases correspond to TRBD1. This sequence originates from a human donor in good health. The nucleotide sequence reads TGCGCCAGCAGCCAACCGAGACAGGGGCCTGGCTACACCTTC. Its product reads: CASSQPRQGPGYTF.